The sequence of this T cell receptor beta chain was determined in a study of human T cells and chemical hapten exposure (dated by TCRdb to the early 2020s). Notes on the research overall: For sensitization, 2% DPC in acetone was applied to a 2 cm by 2 cm area of upper inner arm skin. Throughout the roughly 25-week study period, patients were also given weekly therapeutic DPC doses on the scalp. Libraries were combined into a pool for sequencing, and differences in TCR yield between samples came mainly from small differences in library volumes within the pool. Blood samples were taken from patients before sensitization (week 0) and at 2, 6 and about 24 weeks after DPC sensitization. Patch testing on the upper back used Finn chambers containing 0.01% DPC, with scoring done after 6 days according to International Contact Dermatitis Research Group standards. In alopecia patients, the study followed how the peripheral blood TCR repertoire changed in vivo over primary and secondary sensitization to diphenylcyclopropenone (DPC), a hapten. The mostly female patient cohort included alopecia areata with under or over 50% scalp involvement, alopecia totalis and alopecia universalis. Twenty-nine alopecia patients provided blood for TCR sequencing at one to four time points (pre-sensitization, 2, 6 and 24 weeks). Broader findings and caveats from the paper: Significantly more large CDR3 similarity clusters were formed by expanded TCRs than by pre-sensitization or healthy control sets, consistent with antigen-driven responses. The number of PT1 expanded TCRs positively correlated with patch test score, significant at thresholds 8, 16 and 32 but not 4. DPC sensitization did not change how many TCRs were above 1 in 1000 frequency, and no evidence was found of alterations in global repertoire structure. Repeated subsampling changed both the strength of the expansion versus patch-test correlation and the threshold at which that correlation became significant. Alopecia, a presumed autoimmune disease, was present in all patients, so the immune response of the patients might differ from that of healthy individuals.

V is shortened by 4 bases, J by 8 bases, and the region joining them spans 5 bases. There are 9 amino acids in the CDR3, from cysteine to phenylalanine inclusive. Only the CDR3 region is kept as DNA, spanning 27 bases read in frame from base 1. CDR1 and CDR2 (SQVTM, ANQGSEA) derive from the germline V gene. The method behind the library was RACE. The run used a NextSeq 500. During library preparation, unique molecular identifiers were attached to individual cDNA molecules so that TCRs could be counted in a quantitative, reproducible way. From each blood RNA sample, both TCR alpha and TCR beta chains were sequenced. In the paper's pipeline: Samples had a median of roughly 99,000 TCRs, with a range from roughly 20,000 to 700,000. The Decombinator software suite was used to annotate the V, J and CDR3 of the TCR reads. To make PS versus PT1 abundance plots, every sample was subsampled to the same number of TCRs (28,000). Expanded TCRs were defined as absent before sensitization and observed at least eight times at the 2-week time point. TCRdb cleaned the public reads at Q25 with fastp, built clones with MiXCR and kept in-frame beta chains. Entries are consolidated by CDR3 protein sequence, retaining the most common genes and DNA. The V and J calls shown here were made by TCRdb, not taken from the authors' results. For this sample the table gives 180,000 or so distinct CDR3 sequences, of which about 20% were detected only once. 6.7% of the sample is held by the ten biggest clonotypes.

The time point label corresponds to: patch test 1, 2 weeks after DPC sensitization. The sample's treatment or condition, from its label and the paper: therapeutic diphenylcyclopropenone sensitization with weekly scalp DPC. Blood at each patch-test visit was drawn before the patch test was applied. To be eligible, patients had to be aged 18 to 70, diagnosed with alopecia and judged suitable for DPC therapy, while pregnant patients were excluded. Total RNA was isolated from unfractionated whole blood collected in Tempus Blood RNA tubes. This clonotype has more than one count but fewer than ten. Its antigen is unknown. No clone much larger than this one lies a single base away; base qualities are absent.

The TCR sequence derives from a woman aged 45-65 years with alopecia areata. Some clones in this sample may be carry-over from other donors' samples. The rearranged segments are TRBV29-1 and TRBJ1-1; a confident D gene designation cannot be given. Sequences were derived from whole blood, sampled in connection with sensitization to the hapten diphenylcyclopropenone (DPC). Here is the DNA: TGCAGCGTTGCTCCGGAAGCTTTCTTT. This codes for CSVAPEAFF.